The 24 T cell receptor beta chains presented below share a single source sample, sequenced in a study of vaccination effects on CD4 cells after COVID-19. Which antigens these TCRs recognize remains unknown. After expansion with viral peptide pools in the ViraFEST assay, antigen-specific CD4+ T cells were sequenced. CD4+ T cells were isolated after 10 days of culture. Among the vaccine recipients, none had a prior SARS-CoV-2 infection, and nucleocapsid antibodies were negative. The table came from immunoSEQ multiplex PCR; TCRdb's copy has only in-frame clones and leaves some out. The sample records about 71,000 clones, over 70% being singletons. The sample consisted of CD4+ T cells from PBMCs cultured with SARS-CoV-2 spike peptides, taken before COVID-19 vaccination. These receptors were obtained from a human donor who received a COVID-19 vaccine.

This clone came up a few times. This chain uses TRBV3-1 (or the pseudogene TRBV3-2) with TRBJ2-3; either TRBD1 or TRBD2 may fit D (5 bases each). Trimming cost V 1 base and J 1 base, with 15 bases left between them. From germline, CDR1 is LGHDT and CDR2 YNNKEL (reference sequence). This CDR3 is 17 amino acids long. CDR3 in amino acids: CASSQGWRRGGTDTQYF. Here the CDR3 DNA reads TGTGCCAGCAGCCAAGGATGGAGACGGGGCGGCACAGATACGCAGTATTTT.

This chain links TRBV5-1 with TRBJ2-1; 10 nucleotides line up with TRBD2. This CDR3 contains 15 residues. J was trimmed by 2 bases and V by 3 bases; bases with no gene match: 2. Germline V gene data show CDR1 as SGHRS and CDR2 as YFSETQ. CDR3 DNA: TGCGCCAGCAGCTCCCTAGCGGGGGCCTACAATGAGCAGTTCTTC. It is translated as CASSSLAGAYNEQFF.

The chain recombines TRBV6-5 with TRBJ2-7; 7 nucleotides align to TRBD1. The CDR3 has 15 residues. Trimming removed 10 bases from V and 3 bases from J; junction bases left unmatched: 15. CDR1 MNHEY and CDR2 SVGAGI come from the germline V gene. The CDR3 DNA is TGTGCCACCGCACTATGGAGACAGGGTGACTACGAGCAGTACGTC. It translates to CATALWRQGDYEQYV.

V is TRBV29-1 and J is TRBJ1-1, with a weak D call TRBD1 (5 bases). Trimming pared 2 bases from V and 4 bases from J, leaving 14 bases between. The CDR3 runs 14 residues. Germline V gene lookup returns CDR1 SQVTM and CDR2 ANQGSEA. The CDR3 DNA reads as TGCAGCGTTGAAAAGAGGGGTGGGGGCACTGAAGCTTTCTTT. It specifies CSVEKRGGGTEAFF.

This clone was counted between two and nine times. The chain carries TRBV7-9 and TRBJ1-1, with a weak D call TRBD1 (5 bases). The CDR3 has 13 residues. Germline values: CDR1 SEHNR, CDR2 FQNEAQ (reference sequence). The V and J ends lost 5 bases and 1 base respectively, with 8 bases between them. CDR3 DNA sequence: TGTGCCAGCAGCCAGACAGAGAACACTGAAGCTTTCTTT. Protein: CASSQTENTEAFF.

The rearrangement uses TRBV24-1 and TRBJ2-5; 8 nucleotides agree with TRBD1. Trimming removed 4 bases from V and 3 bases from J; junction bases left unmatched: 3. CDR3 size: 14 residues. Germline CDR1 KGHDR, CDR2 SFDVKD. Here the CDR3 reads CATSDSDREETQYF. As DNA, the CDR3 is TGTGCCACCAGTGACTCGGACAGGGAAGAGACCCAGTACTTC.

V and J are TRBV30 and TRBJ1-5; no clear D gene. V lost 0 bases to trimming and J lost 3 bases, with 6 bases between them. Germline assignment: CDR1 GTSNPN and CDR2 SVGIG (reference sequence). This CDR3 comprises 13 residues. The CDR3 reads CAWSVRPNQPQHF. CDR3 coding DNA: TGTGCCTGGAGTGTACGCCCCAATCAGCCCCAGCATTTT.

This chain uses TRBV5-6 with TRBJ2-5; 12 bases are shared with TRBD2. CDR1 and CDR2 (germline): SGHDT, YYEEEE. V lost 4 bases to trimming and J lost 4 bases; unmatched junction nucleotides: 8. The CDR3 loop spans 16 amino acids. CDR3 loop: CASSQPWTSGAETQYF. The CDR3 DNA reads as TGTGCCAGCAGCCAACCTTGGACTAGCGGGGCAGAGACCCAGTACTTC.

This sequence joins TRBV4-1 and TRBJ1-4, with D possibly TRBD1 on 5 matching bases. With 4 bases removed from V and 5 bases from J, the gap between germline ends came to 14 bases. In germline, CDR1 is MGHRA, CDR2 YSYEKL. CDR3 length: 15 residues. The CDR3 DNA is TGCGCCAGCAGCCGCCCGGGACCGATGAATGAAAAACTGTTTTTT. Translating gives CASSRPGPMNEKLFF.

V and J are TRBV27 and TRBJ2-7, with D possibly being TRBD2 (7 bases). The CDR3 covers 14 residues. Germline-derived CDR1 and CDR2 are MNHEY and SMNVEV (reference sequence). V was shortened by 5 bases and J by 0 bases, with 11 bases between the two germline ends. The CDR3 region has the DNA TGTGCCAGCAGTAGTAGGGGGGGCTCCTACGAGCAGTACGTC. It specifies CASSSRGGSYEQYV.

This clone was seen only a few times. V and J are TRBV5-5 and TRBJ1-5; 8 positions match TRBD1. The length of the CDR3 is 14 residues. Trimming cost V 4 bases and J 6 bases; bases outside gene matches: 6. Germline values: CDR1 SGHKS, CDR2 YYEKEE (reference sequence). CDR3 sequence: CASSDTGGSQPQHF. CDR3 nucleotides: TGTGCCAGCAGCGATACAGGGGGTAGTCAGCCCCAGCATTTT. Full variable domain (rest looked up from reference TRBV5-5 and TRBJ1-5): DAGVTQSPTHLIKTRGQQVTLRCSPISGHKSVSWYQQVLGQGPQFIFQYYEKEERGRGNFPDRFSARQFPNYSSELNVNALLLGDSALYLCASSDTGGSQPQHFGDGTRLSIL.

This clone was seen once. The chain recombines TRBV19 with TRBJ1-2; D might be TRBD1 (6 bases). Germline assignment: CDR1 LNHDA and CDR2 SQIVND (reference sequence). Trimming took off 3 bases at V and 0 bases at J, with 8 bases between the two ends. This CDR3 spans 14 amino acids. The CDR3: CASSIGGPNYGYTF. CDR3 nucleotide sequence: TGTGCCAGTAGTATCGGGGGGCCTAACTATGGCTACACCTTC.

The chain couples TRBV5-6 to TRBJ1-4; 8 nucleotides align to TRBD1. CDR1 is SGHDT and CDR2 is YYEEEE in the germline V gene. The CDR3 loop spans 14 amino acids. The V and J ends lost 4 bases and 3 bases, in that order; junction bases with no gene match: 2. The CDR3 loop is CASSRQGSNEKLFF. The CDR3 DNA sequence: TGTGCCAGCAGCCGACAGGGGTCTAATGAAAAACTGTTTTTT.

The chain couples TRBV28 to TRBJ2-7; TRBD1 aligns across 10 bases. The CDR3 has 14 residues. Germline CDR1 MDHEN, CDR2 SYDVKM. J lost 2 bases, V lost 4 bases, and 2 bases had no gene match. The CDR3 region is CASSSGQGPYEQYV. The CDR3 region has the DNA TGTGCCAGCAGTTCGGGACAGGGGCCCTACGAGCAGTACGTC.

The chain joins TRBV5-1 to TRBJ1-1; D ambiguous. The CDR3 runs 14 residues. V dropped 4 bases and J dropped 1 base, with 11 bases sitting between them. From germline, CDR1 is SGHRS and CDR2 YFSETQ. DNA of the CDR3: TGCGCCAGCAGCGCGCAACTCTCGAACACTGAAGCTTTCTTT. It codes for CASSAQLSNTEAFF.

The gene calls are TRBV5-5 and TRBJ1-6; TRBD1 is a possible D gene (5 bases). V shed 0 bases and J shed 9 bases, with 13 bases lying between them. This CDR3 has 15 residues. CDR1 and CDR2 (germline): SGHKS, YYEKEE (reference sequence). DNA for the CDR3: TGTGCCAGCAGCTTGGACGGGGCCGCAATTTCACCCCTCCACTTT. It is translated as CASSLDGAAISPLHF.

Here the CDR3 DNA reads TGTGCTAGTGGTTCCTTAGCGGGAAACCAAGAGACCCAGTACTTC. Protein: CASGSLAGNQETQYF. The chain combines TRBV12-5 with TRBJ2-5; 8 bases match TRBD2. The CDR3 has 15 residues. V shed 4 bases, J shed 0 bases, and the junction held 4 bases outside the gene matches. In germline, CDR1 is LGHNT, CDR2 FRNRAP.

J is TRBJ2-5 and V is TRBV14; 7 nucleotides line up with TRBD2. The V and J ends lost 8 bases and 5 bases, in that order; junction bases with no gene match: 8. The CDR3 consists of 13 residues. The germline V gene encodes CDR1 SGHDN and CDR2 FVKESK. CDR3 sequence reads: CASGGELGETQYF. Written as DNA, the CDR3 is TGTGCCAGCGGGGGGGAGCTTGGGGAGACCCAGTACTTC.

This clone was recorded a few times. The CDR3, as DNA: TGTGCCAGCAGTCCCCCGGGACAGGGGGCGAGGGGCTACACCTTC. It is translated as CASSPPGQGARGYTF. This chain joins TRBV25-1 and TRBJ1-2; the match to TRBD1 covers 12 bases. The CDR3 loop spans 15 amino acids. Germline V gene sequence: CDR1 MGHDK, CDR2 SYGVNS. The trim removed 5 bases at V and 8 bases at J, leaving 9 bases unmatched.

This clone was picked up one time. This rearrangement joins TRBV7-8 to TRBJ1-5; 10 nucleotides line up with TRBD1. The CDR3 is made up of 15 amino acids. Germline trimming cut 6 bases from V and 6 bases from J; bases unmatched to any gene: 8. CDR1 is SGHVS and CDR2 is FQNEAQ in the germline V gene. In nucleotides, the CDR3 is TGTGCCAGCAGGCGGGACAGGGGAAAGAGTCAGCCCCAGCATTTT. It is translated as CASRRDRGKSQPQHF. The full variable domain, completed using reference TRBV7-8 and TRBJ1-5, is GAGVSQSPRYKVAKRGQDVALRCDPISGHVSLFWYQQALGQGPEFLTYFQNEAQLDKSGLPSDRFFAERPEGSVSTLKIQRTQQEDSAVYLCASRRDRGKSQPQHFGDGTRLSIL.

The genes are TRBV9 and TRBJ1-2; D not resolved. The V gene's germline CDR1 is SGDLS and CDR2 YYNGEE. CDR3 length equals 14 residues. The DNA of the CDR3 is TGTGCTCGCTCCACACGAAAAACAACCAATGGCTACACCTTC. This encodes CARSTRKTTNGYTF.

The chain links TRBV5-1 to TRBJ2-3; 8 nucleotides match TRBD2. With 0 bases clipped from V and 1 base from J, the junction kept 4 bases outside the gene matches. CDR1 and CDR2 (germline): SGHRS, YFSETQ. This CDR3 contains 16 residues. DNA for the CDR3: TGCGCCAGCAGCTTGGCGGGGCGGGGGGGCACAGATACGCAGTATTTT. It codes for CASSLAGRGGTDTQYF.

This clone was observed a single time. The chain links TRBV18 to TRBJ2-5; D is ambiguous. The CDR3 has 13 residues. The germline V gene encodes CDR1 KGHSH and CDR2 LQKENI. The V end was cut by 6 bases, the J end by 7 bases, with 15 bases between. CDR3 DNA sequence: TGTGCCAGCTCCCAAAACGCGGACGGGACCCAGTACTTC. The encoded protein is CASSQNADGTQYF. Complete variable domain (other parts from reference TRBV18 and TRBJ2-5): NAGVMQNPRHLVRRRGQEARLRCSPMKGHSHVYWYRQLPEEGLKFMVYLQKENIIDESGMPKERFSAEFPKEGPSILRIQQVVRGDSAAYFCASSQNADGTQYFGPGTRLLVL.

This clone has just a few counts. The chain couples TRBV12-5 to TRBJ1-6; D call uncertain. Per germline, CDR1 LGHNT and CDR2 FRNRAP. The germline V and J ends were trimmed by 1 base and 7 bases, with 5 bases remaining between them. The CDR3 totals 13 residues. The chain's CDR3 is CASGLDGNSPLHF. The CDR3 DNA follows: TGTGCTAGTGGTTTGGACGGAAATTCACCCCTCCACTTT.